These T cell receptor beta chains were read from a single sample in a study of human T cells and chemical hapten exposure. MiXCR was run by TCRdb on the RACE reads, yielding one entry per CDR3 protein. The sample lists 100,000 or so distinct CDR3 sequences; 9% to 9.5% were seen once. The starting material was whole blood, obtained in connection with sensitization to the hapten diphenylcyclopropenone (DPC). The receptors originated from a woman between 40 and 50 years old with alopecia areata. Some clones in this sample may be carry-over from other donors' samples. Each CDR3 is given with its conserved first and last residue. A D gene is named only where the DNA matches it firmly. Clone size is shown for a subset of rows, as once, few, many or a class of expanded clone.

D gene	V gene	J gene	clone size	CDR3 DNA	CDR3 protein
NA	TRBV29-1	TRBJ1-2	NA	TGCAGCGTGCGCGGGACCGTACCATCAGGCTACACCTTC	CSVRGTVPSGYTF
NA	TRBV9	TRBJ2-7	many	TGTGCCAGCAGCCTTGGTGACCCCTACGAGCAGTACTTC	CASSLGDPYEQYF
TRBD1	TRBV5-1	TRBJ2-7	few	TGCGCCAGCAGCACGGGGGACAGGGAAGGCGAGCAGTACTTC	CASSTGDREGEQYF
NA	TRBV20-1	TRBJ2-4	few	TGCAGTGCTAGAAGACAGGTCCCCAAAAACATTCAGTACTTC	CSARRQVPKNIQYF
NA	TRBV27	TRBJ2-7	few	TGTGCCAGCAGCCGAGGCCTGGAGCAGTACTTC	CASSRGLEQYF
TRBD1	TRBV7-9	TRBJ2-2	many	TGTGCCAGCAGCAGGAGGACAGGAGGACCGAACACCGGGGAGCTGTTTTTT	CASSRRTGGPNTGELFF
NA	TRBV11-3	TRBJ2-2	NA	TGTGCCAGCAGCTCCCAAGCTTCCGGGGAGCTGTTTTTT	CASSSQASGELFF
NA	TRBV27	TRBJ1-2	few	TGTGCCACTTCCCCTCGGGAAACCTCAGGCCCCGGCTTCTTC	CATSPRETSGPGFF
TRBD2	TRBV5-5	TRBJ2-1	NA	TGTGCCAGCAGCTTTTACGGGAGGGCCGTCTCGTACAATGAGCAGTTCTTC	CASSFYGRAVSYNEQFF
NA	TRBV23-1	TRBJ2-7	NA	TGCGCCAGCAGTCAATCAAGACACACGCGAGAGCAGTACTTC	CASSQSRHTREQYF
TRBD1	TRBV6-1	TRBJ2-3	few	TGTGCCAGCAGTGAAGTATTCGGACAGGGGTCGGGCACAGATACGCAGTATTTT	CASSEVFGQGSGTDTQYF
TRBD2	TRBV28	TRBJ2-1	few	TGTGCCAGCACCTTTGTCGGGAGGAGAGGGGTAAATGAGCAGTTCTTC	CASTFVGRRGVNEQFF
TRBD2	TRBV2	TRBJ2-1	few	TGTGCCAGCATGTCATCTTTCGGGACTAGTATTGGTGATGAGCAGTTCTTC	CASMSSFGTSIGDEQFF
NA	TRBV13	TRBJ2-2	many	TGTGCCAGCAGCGGAACGGGACTCACCGGGGAGCTGTTTTTT	CASSGTGLTGELFF
NA	TRBV19	TRBJ2-7	NA	TGTGCCAGTAGTTTACAGTGGCGGGCGACCTACGAGCAGTACTTC	CASSLQWRATYEQYF
NA	TRBV18	TRBJ1-1	few	TGTGCCAGCTCACCAGAGCTGGGGAACACTGAAGCTTTCTTT	CASSPELGNTEAFF
NA	TRBV6-6	TRBJ1-1	few	TGTGCCAGCAGCCCTCTAGGAACTGAAGCTTTCTTT	CASSPLGTEAFF
TRBD1	TRBV28	TRBJ2-7	NA	TGTGCCAGCAGTCCATGGACAGGTCAAAACTACGAGCAGTACTTC	CASSPWTGQNYEQYF
TRBD2	TRBV27	TRBJ2-6	NA	TGTGCCAGCAGTTACTCCGCTAGCGGGAGTTTGAAGGGGGCCAACGTCCTGACTTTC	CASSYSASGSLKGANVLTF
NA	TRBV12-2	TRBJ2-1	few	TGTGCAAGTCGCTTACCGCGGGAAGAAAATGAGCAGTTCTTC	CASRLPREENEQFF
TRBD1	TRBV6-2/TRBV6-3	TRBJ2-4	many	TGTGCCAGCAGTCCGGACAGGTCCAACATTCAGTACTTC	CASSPDRSNIQYF
NA	TRBV29-1	TRBJ2-3	NA	TGCAGCGTTGACCCTAGCGGCACAGATACGCAGTATTTT	CSVDPSGTDTQYF
TRBD1	TRBV20-1	TRBJ2-5	NA	TGCAGTGCCACCGGGACAGGGGTAGAGACCCAGTACTTC	CSATGTGVETQYF
TRBD2	TRBV3-1	TRBJ2-7	NA	TGTGCCAGCAGCGCAGGACTAGCGGGAGTAGGGGAGCAGTACTTC	CASSAGLAGVGEQYF
TRBD2	TRBV27	TRBJ2-7	many	TGTGCCAGCAGTGCAACCGGCGGGAGGTTTCGTTACGAGCAGTACTTC	CASSATGGRFRYEQYF
NA	TRBV6-2/TRBV6-3	TRBJ2-6	many	TGTGCCAGCAGTTACGACCCTGGGGCCAACGTCCTGACTTTC	CASSYDPGANVLTF
NA	TRBV29-1	TRBJ2-7	few	TGCAGCGCCATACGTACCCAGGAAGGGGAGCAGTACTTC	CSAIRTQEGEQYF
TRBD2	TRBV3-1	TRBJ2-3	many	TGTGCCAGCAGCCAAGGTGTGACTAGCGGGCACTTCGCAGATACGCAGTATTTT	CASSQGVTSGHFADTQYF
NA	TRBV29-1	TRBJ1-4	many	TGCAGCGTTGAAAAAGCAGGGAAAAAACTGTTTTTT	CSVEKAGKKLFF
NA	TRBV20-1	TRBJ1-4	many	TGCAGTGCTAGTTACGGGATCGGGGAAAAACTGTTTTTT	CSASYGIGEKLFF
TRBD2	TRBV6-2/TRBV6-3	TRBJ2-7	NA	TGTGCCAGCAGTTACTCGACGGGACTACTCTCCTACGAGCAGTACTTC	CASSYSTGLLSYEQYF
TRBD1	TRBV5-4	TRBJ2-3	few	TGTGCCAGCAGCCCGGGACAGGGTAGAGGCACAGATACGCAGTATTTT	CASSPGQGRGTDTQYF
NA	TRBV6-1	TRBJ1-2	NA	TGTGCCAGCAGGAAGCCAGTTGCCAGGGGCTACACCTTC	CASRKPVARGYTF
NA	TRBV7-9	TRBJ2-7	many	TGTGCCAGCAGCTTAACCGGGACTTCATACGAGCAGTACTTC	CASSLTGTSYEQYF
TRBD1	TRBV2	TRBJ1-1	many	TGTGCCAGCAGTGGAAGGGGGCGACGGGACACTGAAGCTTTCTTT	CASSGRGRRDTEAFF
NA	TRBV29-1	TRBJ1-1	many	TGCAGCGCCGCCCATGGCCAGAATGAAGCTTTCTTT	CSAAHGQNEAFF
NA	TRBV9	TRBJ1-2	few	TGTGCCAGCAGCGTAGCTGAACCAGCCAACTATGGCTACACCTTC	CASSVAEPANYGYTF
NA	TRBV6-4	TRBJ2-2	few	TGTGCCAGCAGTGAGGCCCGCCACACCGGGGAGCTGTTTTTT	CASSEARHTGELFF
NA	TRBV6-2/TRBV6-3	TRBJ1-1	many	TGTGCCAGCAGCGCTCAACTTCGGAACACTGAAGCTTTCTTT	CASSAQLRNTEAFF
TRBD2	TRBV28	TRBJ2-1	NA	TGTGCCAGCAGTTTGTCGCTAGCGGGTCTATCCTACAATGAGCAGTTCTTC	CASSLSLAGLSYNEQFF
TRBD2	TRBV6-2/TRBV6-3	TRBJ2-4	many	TGTGCCAGCAGAGGGACTAGAAACATTCAGTACTTC	CASRGTRNIQYF
NA	TRBV12-3/TRBV12-4	TRBJ2-3	NA	TGTGCCAGCAGTTTGGGAGACGGGAAAATCACAGATACGCAGTATTTT	CASSLGDGKITDTQYF
NA	TRBV3-1	TRBJ2-1	NA	TGTGCCAGCAGCCAAGGAGGGGCAGGCTACAATGAGCAGTTCTTC	CASSQGGAGYNEQFF
NA	TRBV7-3	TRBJ2-3	few	TGTGCCAGCAGCTTTCAGGGCTCGGGGACAGATACGCAGTATTTT	CASSFQGSGTDTQYF
TRBD1	TRBV12-3/TRBV12-4	TRBJ2-3	few	TGTGCCAGCAGTCCTGGACAGGGGAGGAGGGACACAGATACGCAGTATTTT	CASSPGQGRRDTDTQYF
NA	TRBV10-3	TRBJ1-5	many	TGTGCCATCGGGAACAATCAGCCCCAGCATTTT	CAIGNNQPQHF
NA	TRBV5-1	TRBJ1-4	many	TGCGCCAGCAGCTTGGGTCAGGCGACTAATGAAAAACTGTTTTTT	CASSLGQATNEKLFF
TRBD1	TRBV28	TRBJ2-2	few	TGTGCCAGCAGTTCCCCCGCCGGGACAGGGGGACCCGGGGAGCTGTTTTTT	CASSSPAGTGGPGELFF